One T cell receptor (beta chain) is described in this entry. The antigen remains unidentified. This entry is derived from a study of shared clonotypes between healthy human individuals. General study results and limits: Only a few donors were included, so the genetic and exposure-history diversity represented was limited. The four-donor shared clonotypes exceeded non-shared clonotypes in generation probability, with non-shared ones scoring lower.

The assay was immunoSEQ multiplex PCR, and TCRdb's table has in-frame clones only and misses some. Of roughly 1,000,000 clones in the sample, 75% to 85% were seen once. The material sequenced was memory CD4+ T cells from PBMCs. The subset is: CD45RA-negative fraction. The clonotype originates from a man younger than 35 in good health. Some clones in this sample may be carry-over from other donors' samples.

The CDR3 loop is CASRAQSSTDTQYF. In DNA, the CDR3 is TGCGCCAGCAGGGCCCAAAGTAGCACAGATACGCAGTATTTT. The chain couples TRBV5-1 to TRBJ2-3; D unresolved. V lost 5 bases and J 0 bases, leaving 10 bases between the germline ends. Germline V gene lookup returns CDR1 SGHRS and CDR2 YFSETQ. CDR3 size: 14 residues.